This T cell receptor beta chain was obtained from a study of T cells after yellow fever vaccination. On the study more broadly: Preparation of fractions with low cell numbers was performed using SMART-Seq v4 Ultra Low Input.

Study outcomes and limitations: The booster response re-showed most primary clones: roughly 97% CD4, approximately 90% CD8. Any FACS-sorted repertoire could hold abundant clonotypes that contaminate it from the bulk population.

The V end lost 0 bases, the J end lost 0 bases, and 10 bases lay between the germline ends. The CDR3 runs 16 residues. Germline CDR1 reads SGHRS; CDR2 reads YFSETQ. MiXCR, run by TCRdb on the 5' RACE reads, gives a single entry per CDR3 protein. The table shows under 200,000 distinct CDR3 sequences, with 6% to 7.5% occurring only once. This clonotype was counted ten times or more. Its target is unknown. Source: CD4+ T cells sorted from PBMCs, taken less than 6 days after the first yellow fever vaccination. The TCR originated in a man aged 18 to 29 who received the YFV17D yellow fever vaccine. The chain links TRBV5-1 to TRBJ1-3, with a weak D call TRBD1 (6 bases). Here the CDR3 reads CASSLGGGNSGNTIYF. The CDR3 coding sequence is TGCGCCAGCAGCTTGGGTGGGGGCAACTCTGGAAACACCATATATTTT.